This record concerns one T cell receptor beta chain sequence. Antigen unknown. Primers: 60 Vbeta forward and 13 Jbeta reverse. Libraries were prepared by immunoSEQ multiplex PCR; TCRdb keeps only in-frame clonotypes and omits some of them. The table records roughly 180,000 clones, 70% to 80% of them present only once. V dropped 6 bases and J dropped 6 bases, with 14 bases sitting between them. There are 13 residues in the CDR3. The germline V gene encodes CDR1 SNHLY and CDR2 FYNNEI. This entry belongs to a study of cytomegalovirus exposure and HLA in healthy donors. For the study at large: Caucasian-associated ancestry cluster membership applied to over 80% of a few hundred genotyped donors.

Study-level findings and limits: As a later analysis showed, a missense DCLRE1C variant was linked to trimming of TCR beta V- and J-genes.

The V and J genes are TRBV2 and TRBJ1-1, with D perhaps matching TRBD1 (6 bases). The TCR sequence derives from a male donor in good health and CMV-seronegative. The sequenced sample was PBMCs. CDR3 nucleotides: TGTGCCAGCAGAGCCGCAGGGGTCCCTGAAGCTTTCTTT. Its protein product is CASRAAGVPEAFF.